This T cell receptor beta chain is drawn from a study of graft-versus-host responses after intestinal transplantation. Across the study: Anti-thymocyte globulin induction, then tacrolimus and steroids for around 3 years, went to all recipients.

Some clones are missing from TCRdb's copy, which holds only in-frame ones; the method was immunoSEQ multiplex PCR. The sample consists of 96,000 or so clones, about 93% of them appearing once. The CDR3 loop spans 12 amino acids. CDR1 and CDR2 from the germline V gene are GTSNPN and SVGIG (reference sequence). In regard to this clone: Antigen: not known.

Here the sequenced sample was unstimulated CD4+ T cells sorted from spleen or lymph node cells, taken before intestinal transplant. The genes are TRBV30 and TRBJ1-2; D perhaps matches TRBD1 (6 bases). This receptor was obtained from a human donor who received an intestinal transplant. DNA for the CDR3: TGTGCGGGGGGGGCTCCAGGCTATGGCTACACCTTC. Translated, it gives CAGGAPGYGYTF.